Listed here are 19 T cell receptor beta chains from one sample, sequenced in a study of cytotoxic CD8 clonotypes in ibrutinib-treated CLL. TCRdb's copy holds only in-frame clones and misses some; the assay was immunoSEQ multiplex PCR. This table holds around 97,000 clones, 78% found once. Sequences were derived from PBMCs, sampled after 12 months of ibrutinib treatment. These receptors were obtained from a human donor with chronic lymphocytic leukemia.

As to this clone: The same CDR3 also results from other DNA sequences found in this sample. The CDR3 DNA follows: TGTGCCAGCAGCGTAGGCGGAGAGCAGTACTTC. The encoded protein is CASSVGGEQYF. The gene calls are TRBV9 and TRBJ2-7; D is undetermined. Germline values: CDR1 SGDLS, CDR2 YYNGEE. Trimming stripped 0 bases from V and 7 bases from J, with 5 bases between. The CDR3 consists of 11 residues.

This chain links TRBV5-1 with TRBJ2-5, with 13 positions matching TRBD2. The CDR3 has 17 amino acids. Per germline, CDR1 SGHRS and CDR2 YFSETQ. V trimming: 3 bases; J trimming: 9 bases; junction bases outside the gene matches: 14. The DNA of the CDR3 is TGCGCCAGCAGCTCCCTCCCAACTAGCGGGGGGGATAGGGCCCAGTACTTC. It encodes CASSSLPTSGGDRAQYF.

The chain recombines TRBV6-1 with TRBJ2-3, with 7 bases lining up with TRBD1. Trimming cost V 2 bases and J 5 bases; bases outside gene matches: 7. The CDR3 loop spans 15 amino acids. The V gene's germline CDR1 is MNHNS and CDR2 SASEGT. CDR3 coding DNA: TGTGCCAGCAGTGAAAACAGGGGAAGAGGAGATACGCAGTATTTT. It codes for CASSENRGRGDTQYF.

The J gene is TRBJ2-1, the V gene TRBV9; 9 positions match TRBD1. This CDR3 region has 14 residues. Germline V gene lookup returns CDR1 SGDLS and CDR2 YYNGEE. V shed 3 bases, J shed 9 bases, and the junction held 7 bases outside the gene matches. CDR3 DNA sequence: TGTGCCAGCAGCGACGGGACAGGGATTCCTGAGCAGTTCTTC. This sequence encodes CASSDGTGIPEQFF.

This chain links TRBV2 with TRBJ1-2; tentative D call: TRBD1 (6 bases). There are 13 residues in the CDR3. Trimming took off 3 bases at V and 2 bases at J, with 7 bases between the two ends. Per the germline V gene, CDR1 is SNHLY and CDR2 is FYNNEI. The CDR3 loop reads CASSETGNYGYTF. Here the CDR3 DNA reads TGTGCCAGCAGTGAGACAGGAAACTATGGCTACACCTTC.

The chain carries TRBV19 and TRBJ1-4; TRBD1 matches 8 bases. This CDR3 spans 13 amino acids. Germline V lookup: CDR1 LNHDA, CDR2 SQIVND (reference sequence). V dropped 7 bases and J dropped 10; count of bases not matched to a gene: 8. The CDR3 is CASTTSDRVKLFF. The CDR3 nucleotides are TGTGCCAGTACCACATCGGACAGGGTAAAACTGTTTTTT.

The genes are TRBV11-2 and TRBJ2-5; 8 bases line up with TRBD1. Losses at the gene ends were 5 bases for V and 4 bases for J; bases not matched to a gene: 3. The CDR3 length is 13 residues. From germline, CDR1 is SGHAT and CDR2 FQNNGV. CDR3 loop: CASSPRGLETQYF. CDR3 DNA sequence: TGTGCCAGCAGCCCCAGGGGGCTAGAGACCCAGTACTTC.

The chain couples TRBV9 to TRBJ1-3; D possibly corresponds to TRBD1 (5 bases). From germline, CDR1 is SGDLS and CDR2 YYNGEE. Trimming left V 4 bases short and J 3 bases short, with 17 bases between. The CDR3 has 16 amino acids. CDR3 region: CASSQQDIYYGNTIYF. CDR3 sequence (DNA): TGTGCCAGCAGCCAACAGGATATTTACTATGGAAACACCATATATTTT. The full variable domain, rest sourced from reference TRBV9 and TRBJ1-3, is DSGVTQTPKHLITATGQRVTLRCSPRSGDLSVYWYQQSLDQGLQFLIQYYNGEERAKGNILERFSAQQFPDLHSELNLSSLELGDSALYFCASSQQDIYYGNTIYFGEGSWLTVV.

This clone was counted at least ten times. This chain connects TRBV18 to TRBJ1-2; TRBD1 matches 9 bases. V lost 5 bases to trimming and J lost 7 bases; unmatched junction nucleotides: 8. The CDR3 totals 14 residues. Per the germline V gene, CDR1 is KGHSH and CDR2 is LQKENI. The CDR3 DNA reads as TGTGCCAGCTCAAATACAGGGGGCGCGAGTGGCTACACCTTC. This translates into CASSNTGGASGYTF. Together with reference TRBV18 and TRBJ1-2, the CDR3 gives the full variable domain: NAGVMQNPRHLVRRRGQEARLRCSPMKGHSHVYWYRQLPEEGLKFMVYLQKENIIDESGMPKERFSAEFPKEGPSILRIQQVVRGDSAAYFCASSNTGGASGYTFGSGTRLTVV.

The chain couples TRBV7-9 to TRBJ1-3, with a possible D match to TRBD1 (5 bases). Per germline, CDR1 SEHNR and CDR2 FQNEAQ (reference sequence). V gave up 0 bases and J gave up 2 bases, with 11 bases separating them. CDR3 length equals 16 residues. The CDR3: CASSLALGLTGNTIYF. In DNA form, the CDR3 reads TGTGCCAGCAGCTTAGCGTTGGGGCTAACTGGAAACACCATATATTTT. The entire variable domain, with the rest obtained from reference TRBV7-9 and TRBJ1-3, is as follows: DTGVSQNPRHKITKRGQNVTFRCDPISEHNRLYWYRQTLGQGPEFLTYFQNEAQLEKSRLLSDRFSAERPKGSFSTLEIQRTEQGDSAMYLCASSLALGLTGNTIYFGEGSWLTVV.

The chain recombines TRBV12-5 with TRBJ1-1; possibly TRBD1 for D (5 bases). CDR3 length: 15 amino acids. CDR1 and CDR2 (germline): LGHNT, FRNRAP. V was cut by 3 bases and J by 0 bases, with 11 bases left in between. In DNA, the CDR3 is TGTGCTAGTGGTTTAAGGACACTTTTGAACACTGAAGCTTTCTTT. Translation: CASGLRTLLNTEAFF.

The chain joins TRBV11-3 to TRBJ2-3; TRBD2 matches 8 bases. The germline V gene encodes CDR1 SGHNT and CDR2 YENEEA. J lost 4 bases, V lost 3 bases, and 6 bases had no gene match. The CDR3 has 15 residues. The DNA for the CDR3 is TGTGCCAGCAGCTTGCGCGGGGGGTTGGCAGATACGCAGTATTTT. It yields the protein CASSLRGGLADTQYF.

This clone was recorded at least ten times. This chain uses TRBV9 with TRBJ1-1; D is perhaps TRBD1 (5 bases). The length of the CDR3 is 12 residues. The germline V gene has CDR1 SGDLS and CDR2 YYNGEE. Deletions cut 7 bases from V and 1 base from J, with 8 bases between. The CDR3 sequence is CASVGANTEAFF. In nucleotides, the CDR3 is TGTGCCAGCGTTGGGGCGAACACTGAAGCTTTCTTT.

The chain combines TRBV5-1 with TRBJ1-1; 7 bases align to TRBD1. V was pared by 6 bases and J by 4 bases, with 3 bases of the junction left unmatched. The CDR3 contains 12 residues. CDR1 and CDR2 from the germline V gene are SGHRS and YFSETQ. This CDR3 is CASNSGGTEAFF. The CDR3 region has the DNA TGCGCCAGCAATTCAGGGGGCACTGAAGCTTTCTTT.

The CDR3 bases are TGTGCCATCAGTGACAAATTCGGAGGCCAAGAGACCCAGTACTTC. It yields the protein CAISDKFGGQETQYF. The chain joins TRBV10-3 to TRBJ2-5; perhaps TRBD2 as D (5 bases). The CDR3 runs to 15 residues. Germline V gene lookup returns CDR1 ENHRY and CDR2 SYGVKD. The ends were cut back, 3 bases at V and 1 base at J, with 12 bases in the middle.

V and J are TRBV19 and TRBJ1-5; TRBD1 matches 8 bases. The CDR3 is made up of 15 amino acids. V was clipped by 8 bases and J by 4 bases; unmatched bases: 10. The germline V gene encodes CDR1 LNHDA and CDR2 SQIVND (reference sequence). The CDR3 is CASSHRTGWNQPQHF. In nucleotides, the CDR3 is TGTGCCAGTTCCCACCGGACAGGGTGGAATCAGCCCCAGCATTTT.

The rearrangement joins TRBV7-2 to TRBJ2-2; D not certain. Germline CDR1 is SGHTA and CDR2 is FQGNSA. The CDR3 is 14 residues long. V gave up 2 bases and J gave up 2 bases, with 6 bases separating them. In nucleotides, the CDR3 is TGTGCCAGCAGCTTAAGCGTAAACACCGGGGAGCTGTTTTTT. It encodes CASSLSVNTGELFF.

The V and J genes are TRBV18 and TRBJ2-5; D unclear. Germline V gene lookup returns CDR1 KGHSH and CDR2 LQKENI. Trimming pared 8 bases from V and 2 bases from J, leaving 3 bases between. The CDR3 contains 10 residues. The CDR3 DNA reads TGTGCCAGCCCTCAAGAGACCCAGTACTTC. Translation: CASPQETQYF.

This clone was recorded a few times. This sequence joins TRBV19 and TRBJ1-6, with a weak D call TRBD1 (5 bases). CDR1 and CDR2 (germline): LNHDA, SQIVND (reference sequence). There are 15 residues in the CDR3. V was shortened by 5 bases and J by 7 bases, with 15 bases between the two germline ends. CDR3 in amino acids: CASSLRDGGNSPLHF. The CDR3 region has the DNA TGTGCCAGTAGTTTGAGAGACGGGGGGAATTCACCCCTCCACTTT. The full variable domain, its missing parts supplied by reference TRBV19 and TRBJ1-6, is DGGITQSPKYLFRKEGQNVTLSCEQNLNHDAMYWYRQDPGQGLRLIYYSQIVNDFQKGDIAEGYSVSREKKESFPLTVTSAQKNPTAFYLCASSLRDGGNSPLHFGNGTRLTVT.